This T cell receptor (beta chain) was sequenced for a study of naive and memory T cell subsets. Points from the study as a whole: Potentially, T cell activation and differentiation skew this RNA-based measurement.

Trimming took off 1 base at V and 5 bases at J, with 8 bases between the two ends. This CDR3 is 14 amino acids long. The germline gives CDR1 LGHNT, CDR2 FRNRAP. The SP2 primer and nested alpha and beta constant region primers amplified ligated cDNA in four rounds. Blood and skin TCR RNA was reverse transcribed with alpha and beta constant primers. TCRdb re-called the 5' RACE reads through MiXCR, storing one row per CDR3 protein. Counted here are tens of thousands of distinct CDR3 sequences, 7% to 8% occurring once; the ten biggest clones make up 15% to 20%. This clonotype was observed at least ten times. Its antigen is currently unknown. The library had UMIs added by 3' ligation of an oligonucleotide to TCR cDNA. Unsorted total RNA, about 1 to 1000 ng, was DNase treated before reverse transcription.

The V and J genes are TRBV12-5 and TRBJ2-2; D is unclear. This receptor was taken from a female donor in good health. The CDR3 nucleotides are TGTGCTAGTGGTTTGGGCGCACAGACCGGGGAGCTGTTTTTT. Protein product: CASGLGAQTGELFF. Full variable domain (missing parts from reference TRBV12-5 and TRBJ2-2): DARVTQTPRHKVTEMGQEVTMRCQPILGHNTVFWYRQTMMQGLELLAYFRNRAPLDDSGMPKDRFSAEMPDATLATLKIQPSEPRDSAVYFCASGLGAQTGELFFGEGSRLTVL.